This is a list of T cell receptor beta chains from one sample in a study of human T cells and chemical hapten exposure. MiXCR, applied by TCRdb to the RACE reads, yields one record per CDR3 protein. The sample lists more than 45,000 distinct CDR3 sequences; 9.5% to 15% were seen once. Sequenced here: whole blood, sampled in connection with sensitization to the hapten diphenylcyclopropenone (DPC). The source of these receptors is a man in his thirties or forties with alopecia areata. Some clones in this sample may be carry-over from other donors' samples. The CDR3 runs from the conserved cysteine through the conserved F or W. The order of the fields is D gene, V gene, clone size, J gene, CDR3 protein, CDR3 DNA. A D gene is named only where the DNA matches it firmly. Only part of the rows carry a size: once, few, many, or a class if the clone is expanded.

>.|TRBV9|.|TRBJ1-5
CASSVDGDQPQHF
TGTGCCAGCAGCGTAGATGGGGATCAGCCCCAGCATTTT
>.|TRBV11-2|many|TRBJ1-6
CASSLDPWSGSPLHF
TGTGCCAGCAGCTTAGATCCCTGGTCGGGGTCACCCCTCCACTTT
>TRBD1|TRBV20-1|few|TRBJ2-1
CSARDAGGASYNEQFF
TGCAGTGCTAGAGATGCAGGGGGCGCTTCCTACAATGAGCAGTTCTTC
>.|TRBV20-1|.|TRBJ1-2
CSAIRASPSLYGYTF
TGCAGTGCTATCCGGGCCTCCCCAAGCCTATATGGCTACACCTTC
>.|TRBV4-2|.|TRBJ2-3
CASSQGGGQGTDTQYF
TGTGCCAGCAGCCAGGGCGGGGGCCAAGGAACAGATACGCAGTATTTT
>TRBD1|TRBV5-1|many|TRBJ2-5
CASSLQGSGLGETQYF
TGCGCCAGCAGTTTACAGGGGTCGGGTTTAGGAGAGACCCAGTACTTC
>.|TRBV5-4|many|TRBJ1-4
CASSLAGGEELFF
TGTGCCAGCAGCTTGGCCGGCGGAGAGGAACTGTTTTTT
>TRBD2|TRBV29-1|.|TRBJ2-5
CSVDYGTSGQETQYF
TGCAGCGTTGATTACGGAACTAGCGGCCAAGAGACCCAGTACTTC
>.|TRBV7-3|many|TRBJ1-2
CASSLTYGNYGYTF
TGTGCCAGCAGCTTAACGTACGGAAACTATGGCTACACCTTC
>.|TRBV3-1|.|TRBJ2-7
CASSHTRGPPRDEQYF
TGTGCCAGCAGCCACACCAGGGGACCTCCCCGCGACGAGCAGTACTTC
>.|TRBV2|.|TRBJ2-6
CASSESGGSSGANVLTF
TGTGCCAGCAGTGAAAGCGGAGGGTCGTCTGGGGCCAACGTCCTGACTTTC
>.|TRBV3-1|many|TRBJ1-2
CASSPTSNVGYTF
TGTGCCAGCAGCCCCACCTCCAACGTGGGCTACACCTTC
>.|TRBV6-1|many|TRBJ1-1
CAGTTGVENTEAFF
TGTGCCGGGACAACGGGCGTTGAGAACACTGAAGCTTTCTTT
>.|TRBV7-8|.|TRBJ2-7
CASSFGLPGTFSYEQYF
TGTGCCAGCAGCTTTGGACTACCGGGAACTTTTAGCTACGAGCAGTACTTC
>.|TRBV18|few|TRBJ1-1
CASSPNAGRTEAFF
TGTGCCAGCTCACCAAACGCAGGGCGGACTGAAGCTTTCTTT
>TRBD1|TRBV30|many|TRBJ1-2
CAWSRGGTGTGYTF
TGTGCCTGGAGCCGAGGGGGGACAGGGACTGGCTACACCTTC
>TRBD2|TRBV4-2|many|TRBJ2-5
CASSQGYQRGIQETQYF
TGTGCCAGCAGCCAAGGTTACCAGCGGGGGATCCAAGAGACCCAGTACTTC
>.|TRBV12-3/TRBV12-4|.|TRBJ1-5
CASSSPPGQPQHF
TGTGCCAGCAGTTCCCCTCCCGGTCAGCCCCAGCATTTT
>.|TRBV7-9|many|TRBJ1-5
CASSPDTARNQPQHF
TGTGCCAGCAGTCCCGACACAGCACGCAATCAGCCCCAGCATTTT